The source of this T cell receptor beta chain is a study of blood T cell repertoires in COVID-19. Study overall: From the United States, Italy and Spain came samples of acute and convalescent COVID-19.

Per the authors' pipeline: The authors estimated nucleated cell counts from reference gene primer amplification. Here immunoSEQ multiplex PCR was the method, and the copy in TCRdb shows in-frame clones only, minus some. That table supplies the V and J calls and clone size; D and trimming were determined from the DNA. The table records roughly 300,000 clones, about 85% of them present only once. Adults between about 18 and 89 years of age took part from 24 US areas. Participants reported their clinical history, and cohort assignment relied on those reports. Germline V CDR1 and CDR2: SQVTM, ANQGSEA. CDR3 length equals 14 residues. V was clipped by 6 bases and J by 5 bases; unmatched bases: 5.

The TCR comes from a woman aged 25 to 39 who had recovered from COVID-19. The sample taken for sequencing was PBMCs or T cells enriched from blood (not recorded which). V usage is TRBV29-1 and J usage is TRBJ2-3; TRBD2 agrees at 13 bases. The CDR3 DNA sequence: TGCAGCGTACGAGGGACTAGCGGGGTAGATACGCAGTATTTT. Amino acids: CSVRGTSGVDTQYF.